This T cell receptor (beta chain) derives from a study of persistence of HIV-infected CD4 T cells. About this clone: The target antigen is unknown.

Cells were stimulated with CMV-infected fibroblast lysates at approximately 10 ug/mL. Sorted nonresponding memory CD4+ T cells were CD40L-negative, CD69-negative, CD45RO-high. PBMCs were depleted of CD8+ T cells before stimulation. CDR1 and CDR2 from the germline V gene are SGHKS and YYEKEE (reference sequence). Between the trimmed V and J ends, which lost 1 base and 1 base, there was a span of 12 bases. This CDR3 has 16 amino acids. Sequencing used immunoSEQ version 4 in survey mode. Profiling relied on immunoSEQ multiplex PCR, and the TCRdb table lists in-frame clones only, not all of them. The sample contains 35,000 to 45,000 clones, approximately 84% of which appear only once.

The chain couples TRBV5-5 to TRBJ1-5; the D is unclear. Sequenced here: CD4+ T cells sorted from PBMCs after roughly 17-hour stimulation, sampled from a patient who received antiretroviral therapy. This receptor was identified in an adult man with HIV who was CMV-seropositive. The CDR3 protein is CASSLRPGASNQPQHF. The CDR3 DNA reads TGTGCCAGCAGCTTGAGACCGGGAGCGAGCAATCAGCCCCAGCATTTT.